The clone carrying this TCR beta chain was detected once. The entry originates in a study of identical twins. V lost 5 bases and J lost 7, with 12 bases in between. The CDR3 is made up of 13 amino acids. The germline V gene has CDR1 SGHTA and CDR2 FQGTGA. TCRdb passed the 5' RACE reads through MiXCR, listing each CDR3 protein once. Here the sample spans about 720,000 distinct CDR3 sequences, 15% to 20% being singletons. These sequences were also reported in another study, on T cells expressing NK-cell markers. That publication notes: The eight sequenced donors comprised seven who were HCMV-seropositive and one who was seronegative.

Input material: PBMCs. This chain connects TRBV7-3 to TRBJ2-1, with D possibly called TRBD1 or TRBD2 (5 bases each). The receptor comes from a young woman in good health. CDR3 loop: CASSGGGLNEQFF. CDR3 bases: TGTGCCAGCAGCGGGGGTGGACTTAATGAGCAGTTCTTC. The entire variable domain, with the rest obtained from reference TRBV7-3 and TRBJ2-1, is as follows: GAGVSQTPSNKVTEKGKYVELRCDPISGHTALYWYRQSLGQGPEFLIYFQGTGAADDSGLPNDRFFAVRPEGSVSTLKIQRTERGDSAVYLCASSGGGLNEQFFGPGTRLTVL.